This T cell receptor (beta chain) was captured by sequencing in a study of T cell clonality in common variable immunodeficiency. Per germline, CDR1 SGHTA and CDR2 FQGNSA. The CDR3 has 13 amino acids. J lost 6 bases, V lost 3 bases, and 2 bases had no gene match. Relative to its sample, this clone is medium-sized. The read comes to an end 3 residues before the CDR3 does, leaving the germline J gene to fill in the end. The data were produced by immunoSEQ multiplex PCR, yet TCRdb's version contains in-frame clones alone and is incomplete. The sample shows 30,000 to 40,000 clones, none of them appearing just once.

This sequence was found in a person aged 18 to 75 in good health. The gene calls are TRBV7-2 and TRBJ2-1; the match to TRBD1 covers 7 bases. The sample was peripheral blood mononuclear cells. CDR3 bases read: TGTGCCAGCAGCTTTAACAGGGGCAATGAG. Residues: CASSFNRGNE. The full CDR3 is CASSFNRGNEQFF.